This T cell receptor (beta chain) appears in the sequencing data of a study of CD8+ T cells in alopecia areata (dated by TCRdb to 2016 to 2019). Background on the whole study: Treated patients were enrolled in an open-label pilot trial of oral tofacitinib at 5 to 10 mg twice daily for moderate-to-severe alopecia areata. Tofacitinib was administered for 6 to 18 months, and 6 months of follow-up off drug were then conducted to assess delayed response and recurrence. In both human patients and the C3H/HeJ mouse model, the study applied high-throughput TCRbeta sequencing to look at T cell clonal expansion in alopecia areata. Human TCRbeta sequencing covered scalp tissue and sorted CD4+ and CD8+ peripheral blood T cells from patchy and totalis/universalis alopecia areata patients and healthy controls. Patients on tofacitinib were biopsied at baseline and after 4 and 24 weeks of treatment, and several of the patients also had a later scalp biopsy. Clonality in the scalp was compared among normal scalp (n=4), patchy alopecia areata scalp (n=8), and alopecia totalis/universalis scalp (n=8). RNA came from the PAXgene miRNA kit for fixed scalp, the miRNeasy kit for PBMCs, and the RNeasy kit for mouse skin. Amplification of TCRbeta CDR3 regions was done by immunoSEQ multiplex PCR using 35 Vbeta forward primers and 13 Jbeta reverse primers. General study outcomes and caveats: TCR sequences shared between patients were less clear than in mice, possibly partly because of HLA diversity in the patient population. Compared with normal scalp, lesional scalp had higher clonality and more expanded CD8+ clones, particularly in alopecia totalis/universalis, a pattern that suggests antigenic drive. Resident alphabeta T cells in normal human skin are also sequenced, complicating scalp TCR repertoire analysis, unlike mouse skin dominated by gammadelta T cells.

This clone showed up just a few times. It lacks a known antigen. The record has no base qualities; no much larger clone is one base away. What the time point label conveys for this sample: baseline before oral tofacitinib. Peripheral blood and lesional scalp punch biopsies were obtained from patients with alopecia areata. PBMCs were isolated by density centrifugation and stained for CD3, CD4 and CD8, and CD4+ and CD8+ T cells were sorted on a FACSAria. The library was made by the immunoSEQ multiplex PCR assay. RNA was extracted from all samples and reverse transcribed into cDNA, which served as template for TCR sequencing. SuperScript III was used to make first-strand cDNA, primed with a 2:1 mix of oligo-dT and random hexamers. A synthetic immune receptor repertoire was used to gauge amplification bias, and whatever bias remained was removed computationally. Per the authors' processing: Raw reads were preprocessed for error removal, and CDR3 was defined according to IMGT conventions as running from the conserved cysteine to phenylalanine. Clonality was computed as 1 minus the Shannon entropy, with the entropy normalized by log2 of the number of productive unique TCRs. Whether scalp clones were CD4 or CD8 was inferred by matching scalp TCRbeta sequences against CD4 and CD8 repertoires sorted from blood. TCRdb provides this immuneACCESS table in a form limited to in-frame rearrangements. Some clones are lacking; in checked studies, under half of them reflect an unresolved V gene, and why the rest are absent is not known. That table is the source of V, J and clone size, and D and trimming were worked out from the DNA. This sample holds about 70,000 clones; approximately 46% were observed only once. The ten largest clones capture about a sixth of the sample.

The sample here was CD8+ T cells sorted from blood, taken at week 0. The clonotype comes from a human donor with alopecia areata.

Here is the DNA: TGCAGCGTTCGGGGGGGAACTTTCGGCTACGAGCAGTACTTC. The translation is CSVRGGTFGYEQYF. The sequence joins TRBV29-1 to TRBJ2-7, with 8 bases aligning to TRBD2. CDR1 and CDR2 (SQVTM, ANQGSEA) derive from the germline V gene. V ends up 5 bases short and J 3 bases short, with an unmatched junction base count of 9. Including cysteine and phenylalanine, the CDR3 has 14 amino acids. CDR3 DNA is the only sequence kept; it has 42 bases, read in frame from the first base.